These T cell receptor beta chains were read from a single sample in a study of T cell responses to AZD1222 COVID-19 vaccine. Some clones are missing from TCRdb's copy, which holds only in-frame ones; the method was immunoSEQ multiplex PCR. Here the sample spans approximately 140,000 clones, around 93% being singletons. This specimen was peripheral blood, taken on day 0 of AZD1222 vaccination. All receptors derive from an adult in good health. The CDR3 runs from the conserved cysteine through the conserved F or W. D genes are given only for firm matches. The size entry is marked missing in some rows and otherwise reads once, few, many or a size class.

abundance: .; d_gene: .; j_gene: TRBJ2-1; v_gene: TRBV4-3; CDR3nt: TGCGCCAGCAGCCAAGTTATAAACGGATACAATGAGCAGTTCTTC; CDR3aa: CASSQVINGYNEQFF
abundance: .; d_gene: TRBD2; j_gene: TRBJ2-2; v_gene: TRBV6-2/TRBV6-3; CDR3nt: TGTGCCAGCAGTCGGACTAGCGGGGGGGCCAAGACCGGGGAGCTGTTTTTT; CDR3aa: CASSRTSGGAKTGELFF
abundance: .; d_gene: TRBD1; j_gene: TRBJ2-2; v_gene: TRBV7-9; CDR3nt: TGTGCCAGCAGCCTGGGACAGTACACCGGGGAGCTGTTTTTT; CDR3aa: CASSLGQYTGELFF
abundance: .; d_gene: TRBD1; j_gene: TRBJ1-1; v_gene: TRBV5-8; CDR3nt: TGTGCCAGCAGCCCAGGGGGCAGAATGAACACTGAAGCTTTCTTT; CDR3aa: CASSPGGRMNTEAFF
abundance: .; d_gene: .; j_gene: TRBJ2-3; v_gene: TRBV9; CDR3nt: TGTGCCAGCAGCGTAGAAGGGGGGACAGATACGCAGTATTTT; CDR3aa: CASSVEGGTDTQYF
abundance: once; d_gene: .; j_gene: TRBJ2-1; v_gene: TRBV19; CDR3nt: TGTGCCAGTAGAGATGACCCGAGCTCCTACAATGAGCAGTTCTTC; CDR3aa: CASRDDPSSYNEQFF
abundance: once; d_gene: .; j_gene: TRBJ1-4; v_gene: TRBV18; CDR3nt: TGTGCCAGCTCACCCCCCCGTGAAAAACTGTTTTTT; CDR3aa: CASSPPREKLFF
abundance: .; d_gene: .; j_gene: TRBJ2-2; v_gene: TRBV7-6; CDR3nt: TGTGCCAGCAGCTCACAGGGAGTGGACACCGGGGAGCTGTTTTTT; CDR3aa: CASSSQGVDTGELFF
abundance: .; d_gene: .; j_gene: TRBJ1-1; v_gene: TRBV7-2; CDR3nt: TGTGCCAGCAGCTTAGCTATGGCGGGGGTAGCTGAAGCTTTCTTT; CDR3aa: CASSLAMAGVAEAFF
abundance: .; d_gene: .; j_gene: TRBJ1-1; v_gene: TRBV7-2; CDR3nt: TGTGCCAGCAGCGCTATGAGTGGGCAGTTGAACACTGAAGCTTTCTTT; CDR3aa: CASSAMSGQLNTEAFF
abundance: .; d_gene: .; j_gene: TRBJ1-2; v_gene: TRBV18; CDR3nt: TGTGCCAGCCTCTCACGGGCGGGGGGCGATGGCTACACCTTC; CDR3aa: CASLSRAGGDGYTF
abundance: .; d_gene: .; j_gene: TRBJ1-1; v_gene: TRBV19; CDR3nt: TGTGCCAGTAGTATACGGGACGCTGAAGCTTTCTTT; CDR3aa: CASSIRDAEAFF
abundance: .; d_gene: .; j_gene: TRBJ1-6; v_gene: TRBV2; CDR3nt: TGTGCCACAAGACAGATCGATAATTCACCCCTCCACTTT; CDR3aa: CATRQIDNSPLHF
abundance: few; d_gene: TRBD1; j_gene: TRBJ2-7; v_gene: TRBV4-3; CDR3nt: TGCGCCAGCAGCCAAGGGATTTGGACAGGGAATTACGAGCAGTACTTC; CDR3aa: CASSQGIWTGNYEQYF
abundance: .; d_gene: .; j_gene: TRBJ1-3; v_gene: TRBV3-1/TRBV3-2; CDR3nt: TGTGCCAGCAGCCAAGTTCACGAGAGCTCTGGAAACACCATATATTTT; CDR3aa: CASSQVHESSGNTIYF
abundance: .; d_gene: .; j_gene: TRBJ2-5; v_gene: TRBV7-9; CDR3nt: TGTGCCAGCAGCATGGGGACAGAGACCCAGTACTTC; CDR3aa: CASSMGTETQYF
abundance: .; d_gene: .; j_gene: TRBJ1-6; v_gene: TRBV27; CDR3nt: TGTGCCAGCGGGTATTATTCACCCCTCCACTTT; CDR3aa: CASGYYSPLHF